This T cell receptor beta chain is from a study of blood T cell repertoires in COVID-19. The data were produced by immunoSEQ multiplex PCR, yet TCRdb's version contains in-frame clones alone and is incomplete. The data contain about 200,000 clones, around 86% of them seen just once; the ten biggest clones take up 10%. Trimming left V 6 bases short and J 6 bases short, with 11 bases between. This CDR3 has 12 amino acids. The germline V gene has CDR1 LNHDA and CDR2 SQIVND (reference sequence). The source material was peripheral blood. V and J are TRBV19 and TRBJ1-2; weak D call: TRBD1 (5 bases). This receptor was identified in a woman aged 50 to 60 with COVID-19, enrolled during active disease. The CDR3: CASRDLGDGYTF. In nucleotides, the CDR3 is TGTGCCAGTAGGGACCTAGGGGATGGCTACACCTTC.